This TCR beta chain appears in the sequencing data of a study of technical replicates of blood from several donors. Measured with immunoSEQ multiplex PCR; TCRdb has only the in-frame clones, and not every one. The sample lists about 75,000 clones; around 97% were seen once. This sequence was found in a human donor in good health. The sample comprised T cells isolated from PBMCs.

CDR3 DNA: TGCGCCAGCAGCCATAAAACAGGGTTCTACGAGCAGTACTTC. Translated, it gives CASSHKTGFYEQYF. The V gene is TRBV4-1, the J gene TRBJ2-7; D is perhaps TRBD1 (6 bases). CDR1 and CDR2 (germline): MGHRA, YSYEKL. CDR3 length: 14 amino acids. The V end was cut by 3 bases, the J end by 3 bases, with 12 bases between.